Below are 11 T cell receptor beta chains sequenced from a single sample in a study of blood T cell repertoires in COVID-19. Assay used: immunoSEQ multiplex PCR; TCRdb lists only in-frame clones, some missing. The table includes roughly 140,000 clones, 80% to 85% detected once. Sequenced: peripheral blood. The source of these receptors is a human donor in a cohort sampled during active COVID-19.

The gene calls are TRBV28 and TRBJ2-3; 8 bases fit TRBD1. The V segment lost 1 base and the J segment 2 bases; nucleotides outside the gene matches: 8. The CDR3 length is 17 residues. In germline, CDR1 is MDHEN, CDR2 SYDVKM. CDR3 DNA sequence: TGTGCCAGCAGTTTATTTTCAGGGGGCTATTTCACAGATACGCAGTATTTT. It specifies CASSLFSGGYFTDTQYF.

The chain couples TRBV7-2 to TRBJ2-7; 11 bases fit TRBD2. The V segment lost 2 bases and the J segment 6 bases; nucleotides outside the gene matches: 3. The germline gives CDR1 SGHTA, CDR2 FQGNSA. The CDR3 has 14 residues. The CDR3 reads CASSLLTSGSEQYF. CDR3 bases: TGTGCCAGCAGCTTATTAACTAGCGGGAGCGAGCAGTACTTC.

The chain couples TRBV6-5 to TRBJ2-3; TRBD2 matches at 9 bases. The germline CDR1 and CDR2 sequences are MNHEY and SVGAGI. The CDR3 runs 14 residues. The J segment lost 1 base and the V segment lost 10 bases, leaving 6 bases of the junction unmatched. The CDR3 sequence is CANSRTSGTDTQYF. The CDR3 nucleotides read TGTGCCAACTCAAGGACTAGCGGCACAGATACGCAGTATTTT.

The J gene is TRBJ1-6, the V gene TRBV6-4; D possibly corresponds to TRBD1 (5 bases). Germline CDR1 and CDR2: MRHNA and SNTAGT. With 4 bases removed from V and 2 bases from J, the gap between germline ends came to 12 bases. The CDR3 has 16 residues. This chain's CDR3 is CASSANQGTYNSPLHF. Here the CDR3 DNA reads TGTGCCAGCAGTGCGAATCAGGGCACCTATAATTCACCCCTCCACTTT.

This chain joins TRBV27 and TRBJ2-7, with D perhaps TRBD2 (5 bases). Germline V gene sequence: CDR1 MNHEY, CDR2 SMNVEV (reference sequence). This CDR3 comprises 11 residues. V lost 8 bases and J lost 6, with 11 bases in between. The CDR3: CASRGFGEQYF. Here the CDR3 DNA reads TGTGCCAGCCGGGGTTTTGGCGAGCAGTACTTC.

Here the CDR3 reads CASQRRVYEQYF. The DNA of the CDR3 is TGTGCCAGCCAGCGTCGGGTGTACGAGCAGTACTTC. The chain recombines TRBV6-5 with TRBJ2-7, with unresolved D. The ends were cut back, 8 bases at V and 4 bases at J, with 12 bases in the middle. From germline, CDR1 is MNHEY and CDR2 SVGAGI. The CDR3 contains 12 residues.

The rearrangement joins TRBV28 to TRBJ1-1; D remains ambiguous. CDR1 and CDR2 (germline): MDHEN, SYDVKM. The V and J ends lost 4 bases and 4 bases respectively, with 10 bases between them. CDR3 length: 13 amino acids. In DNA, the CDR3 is TGTGCCAGCAGTTCTTTTCCGTTCACTGAAGCTTTCTTT. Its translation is CASSSFPFTEAFF. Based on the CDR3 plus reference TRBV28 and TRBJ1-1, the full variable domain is DVKVTQSSRYLVKRTGEKVFLECVQDMDHENMFWYRQDPGLGLRLIYFSYDVKMKEKGDIPEGYSVSREKKERFSLILESASTNQTSMYLCASSSFPFTEAFFGQGTRLTVV.

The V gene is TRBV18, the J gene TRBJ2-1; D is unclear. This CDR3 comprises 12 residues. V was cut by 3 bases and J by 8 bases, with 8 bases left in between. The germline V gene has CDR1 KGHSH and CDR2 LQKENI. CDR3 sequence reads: CASSPSSDEQFF. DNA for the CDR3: TGTGCCAGCTCACCTTCTAGTGATGAGCAGTTCTTC.

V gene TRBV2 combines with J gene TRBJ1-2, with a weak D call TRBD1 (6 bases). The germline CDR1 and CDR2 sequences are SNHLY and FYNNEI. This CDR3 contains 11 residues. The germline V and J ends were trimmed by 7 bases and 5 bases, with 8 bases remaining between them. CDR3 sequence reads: CASNGQYGYTF. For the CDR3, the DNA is TGTGCCAGCAACGGACAGTATGGCTACACCTTC. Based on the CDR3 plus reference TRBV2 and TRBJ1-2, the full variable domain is EPEVTQTPSHQVTQMGQEVILRCVPISNHLYFYWYRQILGQKVEFLVSFYNNEISEKSEIFDDQFSVERPDGSNFTLKIRSTKLEDSAMYFCASNGQYGYTFGSGTRLTVV.

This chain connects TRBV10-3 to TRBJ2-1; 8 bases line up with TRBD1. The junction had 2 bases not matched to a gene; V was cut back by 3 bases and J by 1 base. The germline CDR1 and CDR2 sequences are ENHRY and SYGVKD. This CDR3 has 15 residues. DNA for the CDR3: TGTGCCATCAGTGATTGGACAGGGTCCTACAATGAGCAGTTCTTC. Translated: CAISDWTGSYNEQFF.

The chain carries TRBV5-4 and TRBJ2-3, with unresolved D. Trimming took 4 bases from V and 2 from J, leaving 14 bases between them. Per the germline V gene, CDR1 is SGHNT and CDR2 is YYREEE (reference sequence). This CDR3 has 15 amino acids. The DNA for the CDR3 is TGTGCCAGCAGCCCTGACAATCCCCTCACAGATACGCAGTATTTT. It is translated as CASSPDNPLTDTQYF.